What follows is one TCR beta chain and its context. Its antigen remains unidentified. Profiled with immunoSEQ multiplex PCR; TCRdb holds only in-frame clones, not every one. The repertoire holds some 120,000 clones, with 80% to 90% as singletons. V gave up 7 bases and J gave up 0 bases; unmatched junction bases: 2. This CDR3 is 15 amino acids long. Germline V gene data show CDR1 as KGHDR and CDR2 as SFDVKD. This specimen comes from a study of T cell responses to AZD1222 COVID-19 vaccine. Study-level findings and limits: Donors were mostly white British, more females; clonal diversity possibly underestimated. The CD4 TCRs associated with vaccination extended across spike and predominated at 160-218 and 743-854.

This clonotype originated in an adult in good health. The chain employs TRBV24-1 and TRBJ2-3; TRBD1 matches 11 bases. Sequenced here: peripheral blood, sampled on day 0 of AZD1222 vaccination. CDR3 sequence (DNA): TGTGCCACCAGGGGGACAGGGGGAAGCACAGATACGCAGTATTTT. Translating gives CATRGTGGSTDTQYF.